The subject of this entry is one T cell receptor (beta chain). Its antigen remains unknown. Into CD45RA+ naive and CD45RA-negative memory subsets, the CD4+ cells were split. Per the original data handling: For the immunoSEQ data, sequences were junction-only without quality scores, so filtering differed. The method was immunoSEQ multiplex PCR; TCRdb's version includes in-frame clones alone and lacks a portion of them. That table furnishes V, J and clone size, whereas the DNA furnished D and trimming. The table includes approximately 500,000 clones, around 96% detected once. This sample is drawn from a study of shared clonotypes between healthy human individuals. Background on the study: The composition of the donors was a couple of women and a few men aged 18 to 49. Study-wide results and limits: Genetic and exposure-history diversity was limited by the small donor number.

Germline V gene lookup returns CDR1 SNHLY and CDR2 FYNNEI. The CDR3 is made up of 14 amino acids. V was clipped by 6 bases and J by 0 bases; unmatched bases: 5. This sequence was found in a woman aged 30 to 39 in good health. The sequenced sample consisted of naive CD4+ T cells sorted from blood. Subset in this sample: CD45RA+ positively selected. V gene TRBV2 combines with J gene TRBJ2-7; 7 bases line up with TRBD1. The CDR3, as DNA: TGTGCCAGCAGGCCCGGGACAGACTCCTACGAGCAGTACTTC. Translating it yields CASRPGTDSYEQYF. The full variable domain, completed using reference TRBV2 and TRBJ2-7, is EPEVTQTPSHQVTQMGQEVILRCVPISNHLYFYWYRQILGQKVEFLVSFYNNEISEKSEIFDDQFSVERPDGSNFTLKIRSTKLEDSAMYFCASRPGTDSYEQYFGPGTRLTVT.